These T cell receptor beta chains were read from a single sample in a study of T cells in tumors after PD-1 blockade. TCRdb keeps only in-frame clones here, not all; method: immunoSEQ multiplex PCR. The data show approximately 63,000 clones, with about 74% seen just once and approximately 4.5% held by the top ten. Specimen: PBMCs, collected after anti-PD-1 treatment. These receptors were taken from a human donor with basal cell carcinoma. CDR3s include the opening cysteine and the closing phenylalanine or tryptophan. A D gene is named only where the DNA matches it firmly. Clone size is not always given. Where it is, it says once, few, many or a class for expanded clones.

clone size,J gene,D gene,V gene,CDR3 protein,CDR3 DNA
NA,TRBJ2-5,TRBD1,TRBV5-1,CASILLEGATQETQYF,TGCGCCAGCATCCTCCTCGAGGGGGCGACCCAAGAGACCCAGTACTTC
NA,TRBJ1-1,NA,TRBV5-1,CASSPMGGTMNTEAFF,TGCGCCAGCAGCCCCATGGGAGGAACAATGAACACTGAAGCTTTCTTT
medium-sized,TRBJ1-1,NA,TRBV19,CASSVSMNTEAFF,TGTGCCAGTAGCGTATCCATGAACACTGAAGCTTTCTTT
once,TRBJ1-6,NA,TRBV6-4,CASSDSVSYNSPLHF,TGTGCCAGCAGTGACTCAGTCTCCTATAATTCACCCCTCCACTTT
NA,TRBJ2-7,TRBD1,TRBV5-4,CASSSRGGLRHEQYF,TGTGCCAGCAGCTCCCGAGGGGGCCTAAGACACGAGCAGTACTTC
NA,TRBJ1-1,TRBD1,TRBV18,CASSPATGLGEAFF,TGTGCCAGCTCACCCGCGACAGGGCTGGGTGAAGCTTTCTTT
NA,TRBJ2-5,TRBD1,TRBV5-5,CACSQTGEETQYF,TGTGCCTGCAGTCAGACAGGGGAGGAGACCCAGTACTTC
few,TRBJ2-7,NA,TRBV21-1,CASSKAPCTDYEQYF,TGTGCCAGCAGCAAAGCGCCTTGCACCGACTACGAGCAGTACTTC
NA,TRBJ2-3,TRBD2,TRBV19,CASSIGASGGTDTQYF,TGTGCCAGTAGTATAGGGGCTAGCGGGGGTACAGATACGCAGTATTTT
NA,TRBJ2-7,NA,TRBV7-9,CASRPLGGGYEQYF,TGTGCCAGCAGGCCCCTTGGAGGAGGCTACGAGCAGTACTTC
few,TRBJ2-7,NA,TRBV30,CAGIAGSSYEQYF,TGTGCCGGTATCGCAGGAAGCTCCTACGAGCAGTACTTC
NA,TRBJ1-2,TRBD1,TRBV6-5,CASSIDRAEGYTF,TGTGCCAGCAGCATCGACAGGGCCGAGGGCTACACCTTC
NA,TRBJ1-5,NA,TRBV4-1,CASRQTVQGFQPQHF,TGCGCCAGCAGGCAAACAGTTCAGGGATTTCAGCCCCAGCATTTT
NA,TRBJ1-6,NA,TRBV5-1,CASSLGGANSPLHF,TGCGCCAGCAGCTTGGGGGGGGCTAATTCACCCCTCCACTTT
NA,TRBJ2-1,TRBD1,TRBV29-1,CSVRTGAYNEQFF,TGCAGCGTTCGTACAGGGGCCTACAATGAGCAGTTCTTC
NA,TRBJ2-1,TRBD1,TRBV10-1,CASSEPGTGGDEQFF,TGCGCCAGCAGTGAACCCGGGACAGGGGGGGATGAGCAGTTCTTC
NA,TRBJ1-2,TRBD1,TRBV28,CASRDREANYGYTF,TGTGCCAGCCGGGACAGGGAAGCTAACTATGGCTACACCTTC
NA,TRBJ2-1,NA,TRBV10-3,CAIRRTENTYNEQFF,TGTGCCATCAGACGGACCGAGAATACCTACAATGAGCAGTTCTTC
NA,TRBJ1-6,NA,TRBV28,CASSLSDQRNSPLHF,TGTGCCAGCAGTCTTTCGGACCAACGGAATTCACCCCTCCACTTT
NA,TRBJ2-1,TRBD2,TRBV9,CASSPLPGLAAEEFF,TGTGCCAGCAGCCCCCTACCGGGACTAGCGGCAGAAGAGTTCTTC
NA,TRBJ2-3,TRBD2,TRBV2,CASRAGLADTTDTQYF,TGTGCCAGCAGGGCGGGACTAGCAGATACCACAGATACGCAGTATTTT
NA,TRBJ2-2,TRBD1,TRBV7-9,CASSLELLRDRDVTGELFF,TGTGCCAGCAGCTTAGAATTATTGAGGGACAGGGATGTGACCGGGGAGCTGTTTTTT
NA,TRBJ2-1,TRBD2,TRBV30,CAWNSGGILYNEQFF,TGTGCCTGGAACAGCGGGGGGATTCTATACAATGAGCAGTTCTTC
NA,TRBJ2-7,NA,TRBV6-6,CASSYGVQYEQYF,TGTGCCAGCAGTTACGGGGTACAATACGAGCAGTACTTC
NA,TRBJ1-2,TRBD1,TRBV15,CATSIRTGQGYTF,TGTGCCACCAGCATTAGGACAGGGCAGGGCTACACCTTC
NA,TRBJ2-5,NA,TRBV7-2,CASSIQRETQYF,TGTGCCAGCAGCATACAAAGAGAGACCCAGTACTTC
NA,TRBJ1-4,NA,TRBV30,CAWTRQVLTGEKLFF,TGTGCCTGGACCAGGCAGGTTCTTACAGGGGAAAAACTGTTTTTT
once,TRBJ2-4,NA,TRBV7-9,CASSFTEGPSKNIQYF,TGTGCCAGCAGCTTTACCGAGGGACCTAGCAAAAACATTCAGTACTTC
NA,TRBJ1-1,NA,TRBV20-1,CSARVSTEAFF,TGCAGTGCTAGAGTGAGCACTGAAGCTTTCTTT
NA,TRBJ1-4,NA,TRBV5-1,CASSPEAAATNEKLFF,TGCGCCAGCAGCCCCGAGGCGGCCGCAACTAATGAAAAACTGTTTTTT
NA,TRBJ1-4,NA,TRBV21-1,CASSLIDSGATNEKLFF,TGTGCCAGCAGCCTTATCGATTCAGGGGCAACTAATGAAAAACTGTTTTTT
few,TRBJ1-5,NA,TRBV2,CASSVERGRRNQPQHF,TGTGCCAGCAGTGTGGAGAGGGGCCGACGTAATCAGCCCCAGCATTTT
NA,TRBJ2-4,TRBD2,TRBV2,CASSEGGSKNIQYF,TGTGCCAGCAGTGAAGGCGGGAGCAAAAACATTCAGTACTTC
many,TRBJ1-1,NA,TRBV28,CASSPLGETEAFF,TGTGCCAGCAGTCCTCTGGGGGAGACTGAAGCTTTCTTT
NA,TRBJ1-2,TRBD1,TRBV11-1,CASGTDRGLEGYTF,TGTGCCAGCGGAACGGACAGGGGGCTGGAAGGCTACACCTTC
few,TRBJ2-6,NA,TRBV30,CAWSTGSSSGANVLTF,TGTGCCTGGAGTACGGGGTCTAGCTCTGGGGCCAACGTCCTGACTTTC
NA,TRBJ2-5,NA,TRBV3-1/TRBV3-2,CASSLGLETQYF,TGTGCCAGCAGTTTGGGACTGGAGACCCAGTACTTC
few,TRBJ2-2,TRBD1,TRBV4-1,CASSLSVPQPGQSGGELFF,TGCGCCAGCAGCCTCAGCGTACCACAACCGGGACAGTCTGGCGGGGAGCTGTTTTTT
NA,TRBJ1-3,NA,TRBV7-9,CASSSAGNSGNTIYF,TGTGCCAGCAGCTCTGCCGGAAACTCTGGAAACACCATATATTTT
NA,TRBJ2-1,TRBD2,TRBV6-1,CASSEAGGSYNEQFF,TGTGCCAGCAGTGAAGCGGGGGGGTCCTACAATGAGCAGTTCTTC
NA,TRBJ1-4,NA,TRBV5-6,CASSELGTATNEKLFF,TGTGCCAGCAGCGAACTCGGGACTGCAACTAATGAAAAACTGTTTTTT
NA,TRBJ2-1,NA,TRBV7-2,CASSPPSGAFYNEQFF,TGTGCCAGCAGCCCACCCTCAGGCGCCTTTTACAATGAGCAGTTCTTC
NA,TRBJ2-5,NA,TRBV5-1,CASSLAYQETQYF,TGCGCCAGCAGCTTGGCGTACCAAGAGACCCAGTACTTC
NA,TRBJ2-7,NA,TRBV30,CAWSPGQRYEQYF,TGTGCCTGGAGTCCCGGACAGAGGTACGAGCAGTACTTC
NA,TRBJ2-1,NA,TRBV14,CASSPWEAQGRGEQFF,TGTGCCAGCAGCCCTTGGGAGGCGCAGGGACGTGGTGAGCAGTTCTTC